The rows below give T cell receptor beta chains drawn from one sample of a study of blood T cells in healthy people across ages. TCRdb reanalysed the 5' RACE reads using MiXCR and keeps one entry per CDR3 protein. The table includes around 800,000 distinct CDR3 sequences, roughly 44% detected once. The specimen was blood. The receptors were sampled from a man aged 55 to 70 in good health. Both conserved end residues are part of each CDR3. Fields, in order: CDR3 protein, CDR3 DNA, J gene, D gene, V gene, clone size. A D gene is named only where the DNA matches it firmly. Rows give clone size only sometimes, using once, few, many, or a class for an expanded clone.

CASSPQLNKPQYF,TGTGCCAGCAGCCCGCAACTCAATAAACCCCAGTACTTC,TRBJ2-5,NA,TRBV7-3,few
CASSELGGGSGANVLTF,TGTGCCAGCAGTGAATTGGGAGGGGGCTCTGGGGCCAACGTCCTGACTTTC,TRBJ2-6,NA,TRBV25-1,NA
CASSPFWGGVNEQFF,TGTGCCAGCAGCCCGTTCTGGGGGGGTGTAAACGAGCAGTTCTTC,TRBJ2-1,TRBD2,TRBV3-1,NA
CASSTGAFSYNSPLHF,TGTGCCAGCAGTACAGGGGCTTTCTCCTATAATTCACCCCTCCACTTT,TRBJ1-6,TRBD1,TRBV6-1,NA
CASSLGLARNNEQFF,TGTGCCAGCAGCCTCGGACTAGCGCGAAACAATGAGCAGTTCTTC,TRBJ2-1,TRBD2,TRBV7-2,NA
CASTVETGTNGYTF,TGCGCCAGCACCGTAGAGACAGGGACTAATGGCTACACCTTC,TRBJ1-2,TRBD1,TRBV5-1,few
CAPYKDSLQETQYF,TGTGCCCCCTACAAGGACTCACTCCAAGAGACCCAGTACTTC,TRBJ2-5,NA,TRBV6-6,NA
CASSYTGQFSTDTQYF,TGCGCCAGCAGCTACACGGGACAGTTTAGCACAGATACGCAGTATTTT,TRBJ2-3,TRBD1,TRBV5-1,many
CASSFVVDHYGYTF,TGTGCCAGCAGTTTTGTTGTGGACCACTATGGCTACACCTTC,TRBJ1-2,NA,TRBV6-2/TRBV6-3,NA
CASSDSNWQAVQYEQYF,TGTGCCAGCAGTGACTCGAATTGGCAGGCGGTACAATACGAGCAGTACTTC,TRBJ2-7,NA,TRBV6-4,NA
CASNILSVGQPQHF,TGTGCCAGTAACATTTTGTCGGTTGGGCAGCCCCAGCATTTT,TRBJ1-5,NA,TRBV19,NA
CAISEFQGRTFDLNNEQFF,TGTGCCATCAGTGAGTTTCAGGGAAGGACATTCGATCTTAACAATGAGCAGTTCTTC,TRBJ2-1,NA,TRBV10-3,few
CASSQDLEFEQYF,TGCGCCAGCAGCCAAGATTTGGAATTCGAGCAGTACTTC,TRBJ2-7,NA,TRBV4-3,NA
CASTFGLGGYNEQFF,TGCGCCAGCACCTTCGGACTAGGGGGATACAATGAGCAGTTCTTC,TRBJ2-1,NA,TRBV5-1,NA
CASSLAQGIQETQYF,TGTGCCAGCAGCTTAGCACAGGGGATCCAAGAGACCCAGTACTTC,TRBJ2-5,TRBD1,TRBV11-1,few
CAIHSNTEAFF,TGTGCCATCCACAGTAACACTGAAGCTTTCTTT,TRBJ1-1,NA,TRBV28,once
CAGSSAYEQYF,TGTGCCGGCAGCTCGGCCTACGAGCAGTACTTC,TRBJ2-7,NA,TRBV7-2,NA
CSARQTRNEQFF,TGCAGTGCTAGACAGACTAGGAATGAACAGTTCTTC,TRBJ2-1,NA,TRBV20-1,once
CASSELASKETQYF,TGTGCCAGCAGTGAATTAGCTAGTAAGGAGACCCAGTACTTC,TRBJ2-5,NA,TRBV6-1,NA
CASSSDSGFYNEQFF,TGTGCCAGCAGCTCTGATAGCGGGTTCTACAATGAGCAGTTCTTC,TRBJ2-1,TRBD2,TRBV7-8,NA
CSARDHDEQYF,TGCAGTGCTAGAGACCACGACGAGCAGTACTTC,TRBJ2-7,NA,TRBV20-1,NA
CASSQGPSGNNNEQFF,TGCGCCAGCAGCCAAGGTCCTAGCGGGAATAACAATGAGCAGTTCTTC,TRBJ2-1,TRBD2,TRBV4-3,once
CASSPLTSGETQFF,TGTGCCAGCAGCCCGCTGACTTCCGGAGAGACCCAGTTCTTC,TRBJ2-1,NA,TRBV5-5,NA
CASREGLHNEQFF,TGTGCCAGCAGGGAGGGATTGCACAATGAGCAGTTCTTC,TRBJ2-1,NA,TRBV7-9,few
CASSSSGGESEKLFF,TGTGCCAGCAGTTCTTCAGGGGGGGAGTCAGAAAAACTGTTTTTT,TRBJ1-4,TRBD1,TRBV12-3/TRBV12-4,few
CSARALGGDRTGTRETQYF,TGCAGTGCTAGGGCCCTCGGGGGGGACAGAACCGGCACTAGGGAGACCCAGTACTTC,TRBJ2-5,NA,TRBV20-1,NA
CASSREGFRETQYF,TGTGCCAGCAGCCGAGAGGGTTTCCGGGAGACCCAGTACTTC,TRBJ2-5,NA,TRBV7-2,NA
CASSSVPGAAKNIQYF,TGTGCCAGCAGCTCGGTGCCAGGGGCAGCCAAAAACATTCAGTACTTC,TRBJ2-4,NA,TRBV7-2,NA
CASSSHTEQFF,TGTGCCAGCAGCTCCCACACTGAGCAGTTCTTC,TRBJ2-1,NA,TRBV7-2,few